Below are 20 T cell receptor beta chains sequenced from a single sample in a study of T cell responses to AZD1222 COVID-19 vaccine. This table comes from immunoSEQ multiplex PCR, and its TCRdb copy is limited to in-frame clones, with some not included. The sample records approximately 140,000 clones, 94% being singletons. Sequencing was performed on peripheral blood, taken on day 0 of AZD1222 vaccination. The receptors here all came from an adult in good health.

The V gene is TRBV6-5, the J gene TRBJ1-1; TRBD1 agrees at 7 bases. The CDR3 extends over 14 amino acids. V dropped 6 bases and J dropped 5; count of bases not matched to a gene: 9. Germline CDR1 and CDR2: MNHEY and SVGAGI. The CDR3 reads CASSRRQGTTEAFF. The CDR3 bases are TGTGCCAGCAGCCGGCGACAGGGTACGACTGAAGCTTTCTTT.

J is TRBJ1-6 and V is TRBV11-2, with D uncertain. Germline lookup yields CDR1 SGHAT and CDR2 FQNNGV. This CDR3 is built from 13 residues. Deletions cut 5 bases from V and 10 bases from J, with 12 bases between. CDR3 bases: TGTGCCAGCAGCGTATCGCGTGGCTCACCCCTCCACTTT. Encoded protein: CASSVSRGSPLHF.

This chain joins TRBV2 and TRBJ2-5; 9 nucleotides agree with TRBD2. The CDR3 is 17 amino acids. V lost 3 bases to trimming and J lost 0 bases; unmatched junction nucleotides: 8. Germline V gives CDR1 SNHLY, CDR2 FYNNEI. As DNA, the CDR3 is TGTGCCAGCAGTGAGAGCGGACTAGCGTTGTACCAAGAGACCCAGTACTTC. Its protein product is CASSESGLALYQETQYF.

The gene calls are TRBV5-8 and TRBJ1-2, with 9 positions matching TRBD1. CDR1 and CDR2 from the germline V gene are SGHTS and YDEGEE. This CDR3 is 15 amino acids long. The V segment lost 8 bases and the J segment 5 bases; nucleotides outside the gene matches: 13. Written as DNA, the CDR3 is TGTGCCAGTCCGCAACAGGGGGCAATTGGGTATGGCTACACCTTC. Translated: CASPQQGAIGYGYTF.

The rearrangement links TRBV12-5 to TRBJ2-1, with TRBD1 matching 9 bases. The CDR3 totals 15 residues. J was trimmed by 8 bases and V by 6 bases; bases with no gene match: 11. Per germline, CDR1 LGHNT and CDR2 FRNRAP. The CDR3 DNA is TGTGCTAGTGGCCAGGGACAGGGCCCTAACTATGAGCAGTTCTTC. Residues: CASGQGQGPNYEQFF.

V and J are TRBV3-1 (or the pseudogene TRBV3-2) and TRBJ1-4; TRBD1 matches at 7 bases. The germline V gene encodes CDR1 LGHDT and CDR2 YNNKEL (reference sequence). Losses at the gene ends were 2 bases for V and 2 bases for J; bases not matched to a gene: 8. This CDR3 region has 17 residues. The CDR3 region has the DNA TGTGCCAGCAGCCAAATGCCAGGGGGAGCCACTAATGAAAAACTGTTTTTT. Its translation: CASSQMPGGATNEKLFF.

A remark on this clone: This is likely a read error, given that the CDR3 carries no conserved phenylalanine or tryptophan at its end. The DNA is left out, because the CDR3 cannot be placed on it with certainty; the CDR3 is given as TCRdb lists it. J is TRBJ1-1 and V is TRBV30. The CDR3 length is 12 residues, termini included. In germline, CDR1 is GTSNPN, CDR2 SVGIG (reference sequence). CDR3 region: CAWAIGTLVRLS.

The V call is TRBV6-1, the J call TRBJ2-5; D assignment may be TRBD1 or TRBD2 (5 bases each). The germline gives CDR1 MNHNS, CDR2 SASEGT. Trimming stripped 0 bases from V and 2 bases from J, with 10 bases between. The CDR3 totals 15 residues. The DNA for the CDR3 is TGTGCCAGCAGTGAAGCGCCGGGGCAACAAGAGACCCAGTACTTC. Protein: CASSEAPGQQETQYF.

This clone was observed once. The V call is TRBV11-2, the J call TRBJ2-1; 9 nucleotides line up with TRBD2. Trimming cost V 3 bases and J 7 bases; bases outside gene matches: 4. This CDR3 is 14 amino acids long. Germline values: CDR1 SGHAT, CDR2 FQNNGV. This CDR3 is CASSFAGGRNEQFF. For the CDR3, the DNA is TGTGCCAGCAGCTTTGCGGGGGGGCGAAATGAGCAGTTCTTC.

The rearrangement links TRBV10-2 to TRBJ2-3; TRBD1 matches 7 bases. CDR3 length: 14 residues. J gave up 6 bases and V 3 bases, and 6 bases lay outside the gene matches. Looked up from germline, CDR1 is WSHSY and CDR2 is SAAADI. CDR3 sequence (DNA): TGCGCCAGCAGTGATTTAGGGGGCGCGGATACGCAGTATTTT. Amino acid sequence: CASSDLGGADTQYF.

This sequence joins TRBV12-3 or TRBV12-4 and TRBJ1-1; 9 bases fit TRBD1. The CDR3 length is 13 residues. After removal of 5 bases from V and 4 bases from J, the junction contained 2 bases not matched to a gene. The DNA of the CDR3 is TGTGCCAGCAGTATGACAGGGGGCACTGAAGCTTTCTTT. It yields the protein CASSMTGGTEAFF.

The chain couples TRBV6-5 to TRBJ1-6, with 10 bases matching TRBD1. Germline V gene data show CDR1 as MNHEY and CDR2 as SVGAGI. The CDR3 sequence is 14 residues long. V was pared by 9 bases and J by 5 bases, with 4 bases of the junction left unmatched. The CDR3 loop is CASRQGANNSPLHF. The CDR3 DNA follows: TGTGCCAGTAGACAGGGGGCTAATAATTCACCCCTCCACTTT.

V usage is TRBV7-9 and J usage is TRBJ1-5, with a possible D match to TRBD1 (5 bases). The V gene's germline CDR1 is SEHNR and CDR2 FQNEAQ (reference sequence). This CDR3 spans 15 amino acids. V was shortened by 5 bases and J by 5 bases, with 16 bases between the two germline ends. The CDR3 DNA reads as TGTGCCAGCAGCCGATCCGGGACGGAGGATCAGCCCCAGCATTTT. It codes for CASSRSGTEDQPQHF.

The chain links TRBV7-5 to TRBJ2-4; the table gives TRBD1 as D, unverified against the DNA. TRBV7-5 represents a pseudogene. The length of the CDR3 is 20 residues. Written as DNA, the CDR3 is TGTGTCAGAAGCTTAGGTAGTCGGATTAGGGGTTACGTCGCCAAAAACATTCAGTACTTC. Translating gives CVRSLGSRIRGYVAKNIQYF.

This chain connects TRBV6-5 to TRBJ2-7; D may be TRBD1 or TRBD2 (6 bases each). There are 14 residues in the CDR3. Germline CDR1 is MNHEY and CDR2 is SVGAGI. Trimming removed 6 bases at V and 3 bases at J, with 15 bases between. CDR3 bases: TGTGCCAGCAGGGCGGGACACAATAACTACGAGCAGTACGTC. Protein sequence: CASRAGHNNYEQYV.

The chain couples TRBV27 to TRBJ2-4, with D perhaps matching TRBD1 (5 bases). CDR1 and CDR2 (germline): MNHEY, SMNVEV (reference sequence). Between the trimmed V and J ends, which lost 5 bases and 4 bases, there was a span of 9 bases. The CDR3 sequence is 13 residues long. DNA for the CDR3: TGTGCCAGCAGTCCTCGACAGAAAAACATTCAGTACTTC. This encodes CASSPRQKNIQYF.

The rearrangement links TRBV3-1 (or the pseudogene TRBV3-2) to TRBJ1-6; no reliable D call. Germline V gene data show CDR1 as LGHDT and CDR2 as YNNKEL (reference sequence). The length of the CDR3 is 15 residues. Trimming removed 6 bases from V and 8 bases from J, with 17 bases in between. The CDR3 DNA reads TGTGCCAGCAGTAGGGTCCAGAAGAAGGATTCACCCCTCCACTTT. Its protein product is CASSRVQKKDSPLHF.

The chain uses TRBV10-3 and TRBJ1-2, with unresolved D. The CDR3 is made up of 15 amino acids. Germline V gene sequence: CDR1 ENHRY, CDR2 SYGVKD. V lost 3 bases, J lost 3 bases, and 14 bases lay in between. In DNA, the CDR3 is TGTGCCATCAGTGAACTGAGGGAAGGTGACTATGGCTACACCTTC. Amino acids: CAISELREGDYGYTF.

The chain joins TRBV7-8 to TRBJ1-2; D remains unclear. Germline CDR1 SGHVS, CDR2 FQNEAQ. This CDR3 region has 14 residues. Trimming left V 3 bases short and J 3 bases short, with 11 bases between. The CDR3 reads CASSFSRPDYGYTF. As DNA, the CDR3 is TGTGCCAGCAGCTTTTCGAGGCCGGACTATGGCTACACCTTC.

The V and J genes are TRBV9 and TRBJ2-3; no reliable D call. Germline V lookup: CDR1 SGDLS, CDR2 YYNGEE. V gave up 4 bases and J gave up 2 bases, with 11 bases separating them. This CDR3 is 14 amino acids long. CDR3 nucleotides: TGTGCCAGCAGCCCGCGGATCCTCACAGATACGCAGTATTTT. Its translation is CASSPRILTDTQYF.